This TCR beta chain came from a study of blood T cell repertoires in COVID-19. The overall study: The study drew acute and convalescent COVID-19 samples from the United States, Italy and Spain. PBMCs, B-cell-depleted T cells, or T cells were the source of the cDNA or gDNA that made up the material.

In the authors' methods: Amplified reference gene primers provided the basis for estimating nucleated cell counts. The data were produced by immunoSEQ multiplex PCR, yet TCRdb's version contains in-frame clones alone and is incomplete. The V and J calls and clone size are taken from that table; D and trimming were inferred from the DNA. The sample holds about 98,000 clones, roughly 82% seen once. This clone was recorded only once. V gave up 3 bases and J gave up 2 bases; unmatched junction bases: 5. The CDR3 totals 16 residues. Germline assignment: CDR1 ENHRY and CDR2 SYGVKD. The chain carries TRBV10-3 and TRBJ1-2; 11 bases are a match to TRBD1. Sequenced material: peripheral blood. The clonotype originates from a man aged 65 to 85 with active or convalescent COVID-19. CDR3 amino acids: CAISDGTGGRNYGYTF. CDR3 coding DNA: TGTGCCATCAGTGACGGGACAGGGGGTAGGAACTATGGCTACACCTTC.